The next 9 T cell receptor beta chains were all read from a single sample in a study of neurological immune-mediated disorders. TCRdb analysed the 5' RACE reads with MiXCR anew, one entry per CDR3 protein. The sample yields around 14,000 distinct CDR3 sequences, less than 11% seen once. The sample taken for sequencing was PBMCs. These receptors were collected from a middle-aged woman in good health.

This clonotype was observed at least ten times. The chain has TRBV5-6 and TRBJ2-3; 13 bases align to TRBD2. CDR1 and CDR2 from the germline V gene are SGHDT and YYEEEE. The CDR3 is made up of 16 amino acids. J was trimmed by 3 bases and V by 4 bases; bases with no gene match: 5. This CDR3 reads CASSRLAGGSTDTQYF. In DNA, the CDR3 is TGTGCCAGCAGCCGACTAGCGGGGGGATCAACAGATACGCAGTATTTT.

This clonotype was observed at least ten times. This chain links TRBV3-1 with TRBJ1-1; no firm D call. In germline, CDR1 is LGHDT, CDR2 YNNKEL (reference sequence). Trimming shortened V by 1 base and J by 8 bases, and 11 bases separated the two germline ends. CDR3 length: 13 residues. CDR3 in DNA: TGTGCCAGCAGCCAAGCGGTCTCCGGGGAAGCTTTCTTT. Encoded protein: CASSQAVSGEAFF.

In its sample, this clonotype was seen many times. J is TRBJ2-7 and V is TRBV25-1, with TRBD1 matching over 7 bases. The CDR3 is made up of 15 amino acids. The V gene end was trimmed by 3 bases and the J gene end by 5 bases; junction bases not matched to a gene: 10. Germline loops: CDR1 MGHDK, CDR2 SYGVNS. CDR3 DNA sequence: TGTGCCAGCAGTGAGTCAGGGGGAATAATTGACGAGCAGTACTTC. Translation: CASSESGGIIDEQYF.

This clonotype was seen ten or more times. The chain is built from TRBV3-1 and TRBJ2-1, with 12 bases aligning to TRBD2. The CDR3 contains 15 residues. Germline V gene data show CDR1 as LGHDT and CDR2 as YNNKEL (reference sequence). V was clipped by 4 bases and J by 10 bases; unmatched bases: 8. In nucleotides, the CDR3 is TGTGCCAGCAGCCGCCTAGCGGGGGGGACGAGGGAGCAGTTCTTC. Residues: CASSRLAGGTREQFF.

There are many counts of this clonotype. The rearrangement joins TRBV4-1 to TRBJ1-1; D is unclear. V shed 4 bases and J shed 5 bases, with 17 bases lying between them. CDR3 length equals 15 residues. CDR1 and CDR2 from the germline V gene are MGHRA and YSYEKL. CDR3 in DNA: TGCGCCAGCAGCCCTGGTCCGCTTTATAGAACTGAAGCTTTCTTT. Translated: CASSPGPLYRTEAFF.

In this sample, this clonotype is medium-sized. This chain uses TRBV9 with TRBJ1-2; D remains ambiguous. The CDR3 has 18 residues. With 3 bases removed from V and 3 bases from J, the gap between germline ends came to 24 bases. Germline V CDR1 and CDR2: SGDLS, YYNGEE. CDR3 coding DNA: TGTGCCAGCAGCGCCCCATTGGGCGACTTCTCTATCGACTATGGCTACACCTTC. Amino acids: CASSAPLGDFSIDYGYTF.

This clonotype was seen many times. This chain links TRBV5-1 with TRBJ2-7; D uncertain. The V end was cut by 3 bases, the J end by 3 bases, with 7 bases between. The CDR3 is 12 residues long. CDR1 is SGHRS, CDR2 YFSETQ, per germline. The CDR3 DNA sequence: TGCGCCAGCAGCTCCAAGGTCTACGAGCAGTACTTC. Translating gives CASSSKVYEQYF.

This clonotype was counted at least ten times. The gene calls are TRBV5-1 and TRBJ2-2; 8 positions agree with TRBD1. This CDR3 is 15 amino acids long. Germline lookup yields CDR1 SGHRS and CDR2 YFSETQ. J lost 1 base, V lost 10 bases, and 9 bases had no gene match. Here the CDR3 reads CACMTGAVNTGELFF. The CDR3 DNA is TGCGCCTGCATGACAGGGGCGGTGAACACCGGGGAGCTGTTTTTT.

Relative to its sample, this clonotype is medium-sized. This chain joins TRBV7-8 and TRBJ2-3, with TRBD1 matching over 7 bases. The junction had 2 bases not matched to a gene; V was cut back by 1 base and J by 4 bases. The CDR3 length is 14 residues. In germline, CDR1 is SGHVS, CDR2 FQNEAQ. The CDR3 DNA is TGTGCCAGCAGCTTAGTGGGACAGCCAGATACGCAGTATTTT. Translation gives CASSLVGQPDTQYF. Variable domain in full (rest from reference TRBV7-8 and TRBJ2-3): GAGVSQSPRYKVAKRGQDVALRCDPISGHVSLFWYQQALGQGPEFLTYFQNEAQLDKSGLPSDRFFAERPEGSVSTLKIQRTQQEDSAVYLCASSLVGQPDTQYFGPGTRLTVL.